Listed here are 5 T cell receptor beta chains from one sample, sequenced in a study of cytomegalovirus exposure and HLA in healthy donors (dated by TCRdb to about 2017). The library relied on the immunoSEQ multiplex PCR assay. A mixture of 60 forward primers for TCR Vbeta segments and 13 reverse primers for TCR Jbeta segments was used in the multiplex PCR. Here the immuneACCESS table is served through TCRdb, limited to in-frame sequences with V and J called. Missing clones are a known gap in these copies; in checked studies unresolved V genes cover under half, and the rest lacks a known reason. For this sample the table gives 180,000 or so clones, of which approximately 80% were detected only once. Approximately 0.092% of the sample is taken by the ten largest. The source material was PBMCs. The receptors stem from a boy between 2 and 10 years old in good health and CMV-seronegative.

The rearrangement joins TRBV19 to TRBJ2-4; tentatively, D is TRBD2 (6 bases). This CDR3 region has 14 residues. V dropped 4 bases and J dropped 9 bases, with 16 bases sitting between them. CDR1 is LNHDA and CDR2 is SQIVND in the germline V gene (reference sequence). The CDR3 coding sequence is TGTGCCAGTAGTAAGACGGAGGGCGTAGGCATTCAGTACTTC. This gives the protein CASSKTEGVGIQYF.

The chain combines TRBV7-9 with TRBJ2-2; a weak D match, TRBD1 (6 bases). This CDR3 contains 15 residues. Trimming pared 2 bases from V and 2 bases from J, leaving 9 bases between. CDR1 SEHNR and CDR2 FQNEAQ come from the germline V gene (reference sequence). CDR3 sequence reads: CASSLQQGNTGELFF. The CDR3 nucleotides read TGTGCCAGCAGCTTACAACAGGGTAACACCGGGGAGCTGTTTTTT.

CDR3 sequence: CASSLRRDSPLHF. For the CDR3, the DNA is TGTGCCAGCAGCTTAAGGCGGGATTCACCCCTCCACTTT. The chain carries TRBV7-9 and TRBJ1-6; D is uncertain. The CDR3 totals 13 residues. CDR1 and CDR2 from the germline V gene are SEHNR and FQNEAQ (reference sequence). Trimming took 2 bases from V and 8 from J, leaving 7 bases between them. Full variable domain (missing parts from reference TRBV7-9 and TRBJ1-6): DTGVSQNPRHKITKRGQNVTFRCDPISEHNRLYWYRQTLGQGPEFLTYFQNEAQLEKSRLLSDRFSAERPKGSFSTLEIQRTEQGDSAMYLCASSLRRDSPLHFGNGTRLTVT.

This chain joins TRBV6-5 and TRBJ2-5; no definite D call. With the DNA end fitting TRBJ2-7 better, the J assignment may be wrong. Germline V gene data show CDR1 as MNHEY and CDR2 as SVGAGI. The CDR3 is 9 residues long. DNA for the CDR3: TGTGCCAGCAGTTACGAGCAGTACTTC. It encodes CASSYEQYF.

As DNA, the CDR3 is TGTGCCAGCAGGGGGGGGGCCGTGAACACCGGGGAGCTGTTTTTT. Protein sequence: CASRGGAVNTGELFF. V is TRBV6-1 and J is TRBJ2-2; a weak D match, TRBD2 (7 bases). V was trimmed by 6 bases and J by 1 base, leaving 12 bases between them. The germline V gene has CDR1 MNHNS and CDR2 SASEGT. There are 15 residues in the CDR3.